Below are 17 T cell receptor beta chains sequenced from a single sample in a study of blood T cell repertoires in COVID-19. Only in-frame clones appear in the TCRdb table, and some are missing; sequencing was by immunoSEQ multiplex PCR. In the table there are around 160,000 clones, 85% to 90% of which are singletons. Sequencing was done on a sample of peripheral blood. These receptors were collected from a human donor in a cohort sampled during active COVID-19.

This sequence joins TRBV3-1 (or the pseudogene TRBV3-2) and TRBJ1-1, with a possible D match to TRBD1 (5 bases). Deletions cut 0 bases from V and 4 bases from J, with 9 bases between. CDR1 and CDR2 from the germline V gene are LGHDT and YNNKEL (reference sequence). The CDR3 is 14 residues long. In DNA form, the CDR3 reads TGTGCCAGCAGCCAAGAACAGGCCCGCACTGAAGCTTTCTTT. Its translation is CASSQEQARTEAFF.

The J gene is TRBJ2-7, the V gene TRBV28; maybe TRBD1 (6 bases). V was cut by 7 bases and J by 3 bases, with 19 bases left in between. The CDR3 has 15 residues. CDR1 and CDR2 from the germline V gene are MDHEN and SYDVKM. The CDR3 loop is CASKGAVGRGYEQYF. In DNA, the CDR3 is TGTGCCAGCAAGGGAGCTGTGGGCAGGGGCTACGAGCAGTACTTC.

The chain is built from TRBV7-8 and TRBJ1-2; TRBD1 agrees at 11 bases. Germline values: CDR1 SGHVS, CDR2 FQNEAQ. V shed 5 bases, J shed 5 bases, and the junction held 7 bases outside the gene matches. CDR3 length: 15 residues. CDR3 bases: TGTGCCAGCAGCACCGGACAGGGGGCGAGATATGGCTACACCTTC. Translating gives CASSTGQGARYGYTF.

The chain has TRBV30 and TRBJ1-1; tentative D call: TRBD1 (5 bases). The CDR3 loop spans 14 amino acids. CDR1 and CDR2 (germline): GTSNPN, SVGIG (reference sequence). V lost 3 bases and J lost 11, with 22 bases in between. CDR3 loop: CAWRTTGGGAWAFF. Here the CDR3 DNA reads TGTGCCTGGAGGACCACGGGGGGTGGCGCTTGGGCTTTCTTT.

This clone has only one observation. The gene calls are TRBV6-1 and TRBJ1-1; D not certain. The CDR3 has 14 amino acids. CDR1 and CDR2 from the germline V gene are MNHNS and SASEGT. V was trimmed by 0 bases and J by 11 bases, leaving 16 bases between them. CDR3: CASSEAPLTGVAFF. CDR3 bases: TGTGCCAGCAGTGAAGCTCCCTTGACCGGGGTGGCTTTCTTT.

V gene TRBV3-1 (or the pseudogene TRBV3-2) combines with J gene TRBJ2-1; D gene ambiguous. Germline loops: CDR1 LGHDT, CDR2 YNNKEL (reference sequence). The CDR3 is made up of 14 amino acids. Trimming removed 3 bases at V and 1 base at J, with 7 bases between. CDR3 protein: CASSQAVSYNEQFF. The CDR3 coding sequence is TGTGCCAGCAGCCAGGCGGTTTCCTACAATGAGCAGTTCTTC.

This chain links TRBV5-4 with TRBJ2-3; possible D gene TRBD2, 6 bases. This CDR3 contains 16 residues. In germline, CDR1 is SGHNT, CDR2 YYREEE (reference sequence). Trimming stripped 4 bases from V and 7 bases from J, with 22 bases between. The CDR3 reads CASSPAAGSKGNTQYF. The CDR3 region has the DNA TGTGCCAGCAGCCCCGCGGCGGGGTCGAAAGGGAATACGCAGTATTTT.

This sequence joins TRBV5-1 and TRBJ2-7; 10 positions agree with TRBD1. There are 15 residues in the CDR3. Germline values: CDR1 SGHRS, CDR2 YFSETQ. With 6 bases clipped from V and 4 bases from J, the junction kept 10 bases outside the gene matches. The CDR3: CASTRGTGEVYEQYF. In DNA form, the CDR3 reads TGCGCCAGCACCCGGGGGACAGGGGAGGTTTACGAGCAGTACTTC.

This clone was found once. The rearrangement uses TRBV12-5 and TRBJ2-1; TRBD2 is a possible D gene (6 bases). Germline V gives CDR1 LGHNT, CDR2 FRNRAP. This CDR3 has 14 amino acids. Trimming shortened V by 6 bases and J by 1 base, and 10 bases separated the two germline ends. The CDR3 region is CASGLGLSYNEQFF. In DNA, the CDR3 is TGTGCTAGTGGCCTTGGACTATCCTACAATGAGCAGTTCTTC.

The genes are TRBV27 and TRBJ2-7; 7 bases are a match to TRBD2. Per the germline V gene, CDR1 is MNHEY and CDR2 is SMNVEV (reference sequence). The CDR3 spans 14 residues. V was pared by 5 bases and J by 2 bases, with 6 bases of the junction left unmatched. In nucleotides, the CDR3 is TGTGCCAGCAGTCCCCGGGGAGGGACCTACGAGCAGTACTTC. It is translated as CASSPRGGTYEQYF.

The CDR3 sequence is CASSLNGRALYNEQFF. The CDR3 DNA is TGTGCCAGCAGCTTAAACGGGAGGGCCCTCTACAATGAGCAGTTCTTC. This sequence joins TRBV7-6 and TRBJ2-1, with 8 bases identical to TRBD2. The V segment lost 2 bases and the J segment 3 bases; nucleotides outside the gene matches: 6. Germline values: CDR1 SGHVS, CDR2 FNYEAQ. The CDR3 runs 16 residues.

This chain connects TRBV19 to TRBJ1-2; D is unclear. The germline CDR1 and CDR2 sequences are LNHDA and SQIVND (reference sequence). Trimming took off 5 bases at V and 0 bases at J, with 10 bases between the two ends. The CDR3 covers 14 residues. This chain's CDR3 is CASSPSRANYGYTF. Written as DNA, the CDR3 is TGTGCCAGTAGTCCCTCCCGAGCTAACTATGGCTACACCTTC.

This clone was recorded only once. This chain links TRBV28 with TRBJ1-6, with no clear D. The CDR3 spans 13 residues. Between the trimmed V and J ends, which lost 8 bases and 0 bases, there was a span of 5 bases. Germline-derived CDR1 and CDR2 are MDHEN and SYDVKM. Written as DNA, the CDR3 is TGTGCCAGCCTCAGCTCCTATAATTCACCCCTCCACTTT. Translation: CASLSSYNSPLHF.

V gene TRBV3-1 (or the pseudogene TRBV3-2) combines with J gene TRBJ1-5, with 8 bases lining up with TRBD1. This CDR3 has 15 amino acids. The V segment lost 0 bases and the J segment 6 bases; nucleotides outside the gene matches: 4. Germline V gives CDR1 LGHDT, CDR2 YNNKEL (reference sequence). In nucleotides, the CDR3 is TGTGCCAGCAGCCAAGAGACAGGGGCGGTTCAGCCCCAGCATTTT. Amino acids: CASSQETGAVQPQHF.

This chain uses TRBV6-5 with TRBJ2-3; tentatively, D is TRBD2 (6 bases). There are 13 residues in the CDR3. Germline V gene sequence: CDR1 MNHEY, CDR2 SVGAGI. Trimming left V 5 bases short and J 3 bases short, with 9 bases between. CDR3 loop: CASSRGLTDTQYF. CDR3 nucleotide sequence: TGTGCCAGCAGTCGAGGACTAACAGATACGCAGTATTTT.

The chain couples TRBV27 to TRBJ2-7; 8 nucleotides match TRBD1. Germline V gives CDR1 MNHEY, CDR2 SMNVEV (reference sequence). J was trimmed by 2 bases and V by 2 bases; bases with no gene match: 5. The CDR3 spans 15 residues. The CDR3: CASSLGNRGAYEQYF. The CDR3 nucleotides read TGTGCCAGCAGTTTAGGTAACAGGGGGGCCTACGAGCAGTACTTC.

This sequence joins TRBV11-2 and TRBJ2-7; D remains unclear. This CDR3 region has 13 residues. Trimming took 5 bases from V and 0 from J, leaving 8 bases between them. The germline CDR1 and CDR2 sequences are SGHAT and FQNNGV. The CDR3 sequence is CASSPDTSYEQYF. CDR3 coding DNA: TGTGCCAGCAGCCCTGACACCTCCTACGAGCAGTACTTC.